These 28 T cell receptor beta chains came from one sample sequenced in a study of Ad26.COV2.S vaccination and SARS-CoV-2 variants (dated by TCRdb to the early 2020s). The treatment or condition label corresponds to: roughly 18 received Ad26.COV2.S at low or high dose, single or two shots; about 5 received placebo; per-sample allocation not given. Repertoires of vaccine and placebo recipients were sequenced from samples taken on day 63 after the first injection. Receptor libraries were prepared by the immunoSEQ multiplex PCR assay. Drawn from immuneACCESS, this table holds only the in-frame rearrangements with V and J called that TCRdb kept. Clones are partly lost; checked studies trace under half to an unresolved V gene and leave the rest unexplained. Present in this sample are roughly 390,000 clones, 80% to 90% of which were seen just once. Together, the top ten hold approximately 3.7% of the sample.

This sample comprised peripheral blood, obtained in a trial of Ad26.COV2.S vaccine versus placebo. These receptors were taken from a person between 18 and 65 years old who received the Ad26.COV2.S COVID-19 vaccine or a placebo.

This clone was seen once. The chain employs TRBV7-2 and TRBJ2-5; D is ambiguous. Trimming removed 3 bases at V and 4 bases at J, with 9 bases between. The CDR3 sequence is 13 residues long. The V gene's germline CDR1 is SGHTA and CDR2 FQGNSA. CDR3 in amino acids: CASSFGSGETQYF. DNA of the CDR3: TGTGCCAGCAGCTTCGGATCCGGAGAGACCCAGTACTTC.

The chain has TRBV5-1 and TRBJ1-3; 7 positions agree with TRBD1. V shed 2 bases, J shed 0 bases, and the junction held 5 bases outside the gene matches. This CDR3 has 16 residues. In germline, CDR1 is SGHRS, CDR2 YFSETQ. The CDR3 is CASSLTGTDSGNTIYF. For the CDR3, the DNA is TGCGCCAGCAGCTTAACCGGGACAGACTCTGGAAACACCATATATTTT.

Remarks on this clone: Additional DNA sequences in this sample encode the identical CDR3. This rearrangement joins TRBV10-1 to TRBJ1-2, with no clear D. The CDR3 extends over 13 amino acids. Germline V gives CDR1 WNHNN, CDR2 SYGVQD (reference sequence). V was shortened by 3 bases and J by 2 bases, with 7 bases between the two germline ends. CDR3 coding DNA: TGCGCCAGCAGTGAAGATTCGAACTATGGCTACACCTTC. Translation gives CASSEDSNYGYTF.

The chain joins TRBV5-8 to TRBJ1-5; 7 bases fit TRBD1. CDR1 is SGHTS, CDR2 YDEGEE, per germline. The CDR3 length is 14 residues. Trimming cost V 3 bases and J 5 bases; bases outside gene matches: 5. CDR3 sequence reads: CASSSKGGHQPQHF. DNA for the CDR3: TGTGCCAGCAGCTCTAAAGGGGGCCATCAGCCCCAGCATTTT. The full variable domain, rest sourced from reference TRBV5-8 and TRBJ1-5, is EAGVTQSPTHLIKTRGQQATLRCSPISGHTSVYWYQQALGLGLQFLLWYDEGEERNRGNFPPRFSGRQFPNYSSELNVNALELEDSALYLCASSSKGGHQPQHFGDGTRLSIL.

The V call is TRBV11-2, the J call TRBJ2-3; D is perhaps TRBD1 or TRBD2 (5 bases each). There are 14 residues in the CDR3. V lost 5 bases and J 6 bases, leaving 15 bases between the germline ends. Germline lookup yields CDR1 SGHAT and CDR2 FQNNGV. The CDR3 reads CASSPLGVPDTQYF. The CDR3, as DNA: TGTGCCAGCAGCCCCTTGGGGGTTCCCGATACGCAGTATTTT.

This chain uses TRBV9 with TRBJ1-2; D is ambiguous. Germline CDR1 reads SGDLS; CDR2 reads YYNGEE. This CDR3 region has 15 residues. Trimming stripped 4 bases from V and 0 bases from J, with 13 bases between. The CDR3 DNA follows: TGTGCCAGCAGCCCCGCCGGAAGAGCTAACTATGGCTACACCTTC. It specifies CASSPAGRANYGYTF.

V is TRBV5-4 and J is TRBJ2-4; no clear D gene. With 4 bases removed from V and 4 bases from J, the gap between germline ends came to 3 bases. Looked up from germline, CDR1 is SGHNT and CDR2 is YYREEE (reference sequence). The CDR3 is 11 residues long. The DNA of the CDR3 is TGTGCCAGCAGCAGTAAAAACATTCAGTACTTC. This sequence encodes CASSSKNIQYF.

The chain employs TRBV10-1 and TRBJ2-1; perhaps TRBD1 as D (5 bases). V was clipped by 2 bases and J by 9 bases, with 11 bases between them. Germline V gene sequence: CDR1 WNHNN, CDR2 SYGVQD (reference sequence). This CDR3 region has 13 residues. CDR3 region: CASSEQGVGEQFF. The CDR3 coding sequence is TGCGCCAGCAGTGAGCAAGGGGTTGGTGAGCAGTTCTTC.

The chain couples TRBV3-1 (or the pseudogene TRBV3-2) to TRBJ1-2; perhaps TRBD1 as D (5 bases). The germline CDR1 and CDR2 sequences are LGHDT and YNNKEL (reference sequence). The V end was cut by 4 bases, the J end by 4 bases, with 10 bases between. CDR3 size: 13 residues. This CDR3 reads CASSRLQGYGYTF. CDR3 DNA sequence: TGTGCCAGCAGCCGGCTCCAGGGCTATGGCTACACCTTC.

The chain employs TRBV7-9 and TRBJ2-7, with unresolved D. V lost 5 bases, J lost 3 bases, and 5 bases lay in between. CDR1 and CDR2 from the germline V gene are SEHNR and FQNEAQ (reference sequence). The CDR3 contains 11 residues. CDR3 amino acids: CASSKLYEQYF. The DNA for the CDR3 is TGTGCCAGCAGCAAACTCTACGAGCAGTACTTC.

V is TRBV27 and J is TRBJ2-5; D is possibly TRBD1 or TRBD2 (5 bases each). V was trimmed by 3 bases and J by 4 bases, leaving 9 bases between them. The CDR3 is 13 amino acids. The V gene's germline CDR1 is MNHEY and CDR2 SMNVEV (reference sequence). CDR3 loop: CASSFSGGETQYF. CDR3 sequence (DNA): TGTGCCAGCAGTTTCTCTGGGGGAGAGACCCAGTACTTC.

In DNA form, the CDR3 reads TGTGCCAGCAGTGAACGTGGGGATGGCTATGGCTACACCTTC. This gives the protein CASSERGDGYGYTF. This chain links TRBV2 with TRBJ1-2, with unresolved D. V was trimmed by 2 bases and J by 4 bases, leaving 11 bases between them. From germline, CDR1 is SNHLY and CDR2 FYNNEI. CDR3 length equals 14 residues.

The V and J genes are TRBV28 and TRBJ2-5, with D possibly being TRBD2 (5 bases). Germline V gene data show CDR1 as MDHEN and CDR2 as SYDVKM. V lost 1 base and J lost 5, with 11 bases in between. CDR3 length: 14 residues. The CDR3, as DNA: TGTGCCAGCAGTTTATCGGGGTTTGGGGAGACCCAGTACTTC. This sequence encodes CASSLSGFGETQYF.

CDR3 DNA sequence: TGTGCCAGCAGTCCTTCTCCCGGCGGCTACACCTTC. Translating it yields CASSPSPGGYTF. This chain uses TRBV2 with TRBJ1-2, with D hard to call. The germline CDR1 and CDR2 sequences are SNHLY and FYNNEI. The CDR3 sequence is 12 residues long. The V end lost 5 bases, the J end lost 8 bases, and 12 bases lay between the germline ends.

The count of this clone is one. Here the CDR3 reads CASSFGIYQPQHF. In nucleotides, the CDR3 is TGTGCCAGCAGCTTTGGGATTTACCAGCCCCAGCATTTT. The chain joins TRBV7-2 to TRBJ1-5; D is undetermined. Trimming left V 3 bases short and J 7 bases short, with 10 bases between. This CDR3 is 13 amino acids long. Germline lookup yields CDR1 SGHTA and CDR2 FQGNSA.

The chain uses TRBV5-1 and TRBJ2-5; no reliable D call. This CDR3 is built from 15 residues. The V and J ends lost 0 bases and 4 bases respectively, with 13 bases between them. Germline V gene lookup returns CDR1 SGHRS and CDR2 YFSETQ. The DNA for the CDR3 is TGCGCCAGCAGCTTGGTGGTGACCCCGGGAGAGACCCAGTACTTC. Translating it yields CASSLVVTPGETQYF.

The chain has TRBV9 and TRBJ1-2; weak D call: TRBD1 (6 bases). The length of the CDR3 is 15 residues. The V end was cut by 0 bases, the J end by 1 base, with 10 bases between. The germline gives CDR1 SGDLS, CDR2 YYNGEE. CDR3 nucleotide sequence: TGTGCCAGCAGCGTAGTCGGGGGGCTTAACTATGGCTACACCTTC. As protein: CASSVVGGLNYGYTF.

The chain recombines TRBV3-1 (or the pseudogene TRBV3-2) with TRBJ2-3; D not certain. Trimming pared 2 bases from V and 4 bases from J, leaving 7 bases between. Germline CDR1 reads LGHDT; CDR2 reads YNNKEL (reference sequence). The CDR3 covers 13 residues. This chain's CDR3 is CASSQIRADTQYF. DNA of the CDR3: TGTGCCAGCAGCCAAATTCGAGCAGATACGCAGTATTTT.

The gene calls are TRBV7-9 and TRBJ1-2; the D is unclear. The CDR3 contains 13 residues. Germline V gene data show CDR1 as SEHNR and CDR2 as FQNEAQ (reference sequence). Deletions cut 7 bases from V and 4 bases from J, with 13 bases between. CDR3 in amino acids: CASNPPGFYGYTF. CDR3 nucleotides: TGTGCCAGCAACCCCCCAGGTTTCTATGGCTACACCTTC.

The V call is TRBV5-8, the J call TRBJ1-1; D is perhaps TRBD1 (6 bases). The V gene's germline CDR1 is SGHTS and CDR2 YDEGEE. The length of the CDR3 is 15 residues. V lost 4 bases to trimming and J lost 2 bases, with 15 bases between them. CDR3 coding DNA: TGTGCCAGCAGCCCGGAGCCAGGGGTAAACACTGAAGCTTTCTTT. This encodes CASSPEPGVNTEAFF.

The rearrangement links TRBV6-6 to TRBJ1-2; D not resolved. Trimming took 6 bases from V and 6 from J, leaving 5 bases between them. Germline CDR1 and CDR2: MNHNY and SVGAGI (reference sequence). The CDR3 is 10 residues long. CDR3 sequence reads: CASSLNGYTF. The DNA of the CDR3 is TGTGCCAGCAGCTTAAATGGCTACACCTTC.

This clone has just one count. The chain has TRBV3-1 (or the pseudogene TRBV3-2) and TRBJ1-3; D ambiguous. V was cut by 4 bases and J by 4 bases, with 11 bases left in between. Germline-derived CDR1 and CDR2 are LGHDT and YNNKEL (reference sequence). This CDR3 contains 14 residues. The CDR3 here is CASSPSYPGNTIYF. CDR3 nucleotides: TGTGCCAGCAGCCCCTCGTACCCGGGAAACACCATATATTTT.

The chain combines TRBV10-3 with TRBJ1-6, with 9 positions matching TRBD1. The trim removed 10 bases at V and 9 bases at J, leaving 4 bases unmatched. CDR3 length: 12 residues. The germline V gene encodes CDR1 ENHRY and CDR2 SYGVKD. CDR3 amino acids: CATQTGGSPLHF. In DNA, the CDR3 is TGTGCCACTCAGACAGGGGGTTCACCCCTCCACTTT.

The rearrangement links TRBV30 to TRBJ2-7, with D possibly TRBD1 on 5 matching bases. Germline V lookup: CDR1 GTSNPN, CDR2 SVGIG (reference sequence). The CDR3 contains 13 residues. Trimming cost V 5 bases and J 5 bases, with 16 bases left between them. CDR3 protein: CAWSISDIDEQYF. The CDR3 DNA reads as TGTGCCTGGTCTATTTCGGACATTGACGAGCAGTACTTC.

This chain connects TRBV5-4 to TRBJ2-2; 7 positions agree with TRBD2. The CDR3 consists of 16 residues. V gave up 0 bases and J gave up 4 bases; unmatched junction bases: 6. CDR1 is SGHNT and CDR2 is YYREEE in the germline V gene (reference sequence). CDR3 in amino acids: CASSLDGGGGTGELFF. The CDR3, as DNA: TGTGCCAGCAGCTTGGACGGCGGGGGTGGCACCGGGGAGCTGTTTTTT.

The rearrangement links TRBV4-3 to TRBJ1-3; D gene uncertain. Germline-derived CDR1 and CDR2 are LGHNA and YSLEER. Between the trimmed V and J ends, which lost 4 bases and 0 bases, there was a span of 10 bases. The CDR3 has 15 residues. As DNA, the CDR3 is TGCGCCAGCAGCCCTTACCGAAGCTCTGGAAACACCATATATTTT. Amino acid sequence: CASSPYRSSGNTIYF.

This chain uses TRBV3-1 (or the pseudogene TRBV3-2) with TRBJ2-7, with TRBD2 identical over 7 bases. V lost 4 bases and J lost 7; bases outside the gene matches: 10. Germline CDR1 LGHDT, CDR2 YNNKEL (reference sequence). This CDR3 has 14 amino acids. This CDR3 reads CASSRQGLFGEQYF. The CDR3 region has the DNA TGTGCCAGCAGCCGGCAGGGACTATTCGGGGAGCAGTACTTC.

As DNA, the CDR3 is TGTGCCAGCAGCCAAGAAGTTACGGGGACACAAAGCCACAATGAGCAGTTCTTC. Amino acid sequence: CASSQEVTGTQSHNEQFF. The chain uses TRBV4-2 and TRBJ2-1; a weak D match, TRBD1 (6 bases). The germline gives CDR1 LGHNA, CDR2 YNFKEQ. V lost 0 bases, J lost 5 bases, and 20 bases lay in between. The CDR3 contains 18 residues.